Described below is a single T cell receptor beta chain sequence and its context. The antigen is not known. These data are taken from a study of cytomegalovirus exposure and HLA in healthy donors. Regarding the study as a whole: Association of a missense DCLRE1C variant with TCR beta V- and J-gene trimming was reported in a later analysis. What was likely a sequencing artifact was a cluster of highly shared sequence variants.

Use of 60 Vbeta and 13 Jbeta primers characterized the PCR. Assay used: immunoSEQ multiplex PCR; TCRdb lists only in-frame clones, some missing. The sample carries some 96,000 clones, 70% to 80% recorded once. The V gene's germline CDR1 is ENHRY and CDR2 SYGVKD. V gave up 5 bases and J gave up 4 bases; unmatched junction bases: 2. This CDR3 has 13 residues. The sample consisted of PBMCs. The origin of this receptor is a female donor in good health and CMV-seronegative. The V and J genes are TRBV10-3 and TRBJ2-5; 9 bases are a match to TRBD1. The CDR3 here is CAISTGGVETQYF. CDR3 nucleotide sequence: TGTGCCATCAGTACAGGGGGCGTAGAGACCCAGTACTTC.